This T cell receptor beta chain stems from a study of cytomegalovirus exposure and HLA in healthy donors. General observations from the study: A prior analysis recorded that most TCR beta V segments were productive about 87% or about 30% of the time.

The J segment lost 8 bases and the V segment lost 6 bases, leaving 9 bases of the junction unmatched. This CDR3 comprises 15 residues. The germline V gene has CDR1 MDHEN and CDR2 SYDVKM. The study ran its PCR with 60 Vbeta and 13 Jbeta primers. Original handling: Later reanalysis found roughly 80 million unique TCR beta chains, roughly 10 million of them shared. Sequenced by immunoSEQ multiplex PCR; TCRdb stores in-frame clones only, minus some. V and J calls and clone size come straight from that table; D and trimming were deduced from the DNA. The data show fewer than 100,000 clones, 78% seen once. Of note for this clone: Its target is unknown.

The source material was PBMCs. The chain couples TRBV28 to TRBJ1-6; 8 positions match TRBD1. This TCR derives from a male donor in good health and CMV-seropositive. The CDR3 DNA reads TGTGCCAGCAGATCGTTCCAGGGGGCGCATTCACCCCTCCACTTT. This gives the protein CASRSFQGAHSPLHF.